This T cell receptor beta chain was sequenced in a study of cytomegalovirus exposure and HLA in healthy donors. Study results and limitations: Some public TCRs appeared in many individuals, while most sequences were rare. First-cohort TCR clusters were later found to tend to co-occur in the 120 or so validation repertoires. Investigators reported 164 TCR beta chains as tied to cytomegalovirus. High sensitivity and specificity were reportedly achieved when the classifier diagnosed cytomegalovirus status.

A word on this clone: The antigen remains undetermined.

Method: immunoSEQ multiplex PCR; TCRdb's copy keeps in-frame clones and lacks some. The profile shows hundreds of thousands of clones, roughly 84% of them singletons. This CDR3 region has 12 residues. CDR1 is SGHNT, CDR2 YYREEE, per germline (reference sequence). The V gene lost 0 bases and the J gene lost 4 bases, with 4 bases spanning the gap. The sample comprised PBMCs. The V call is TRBV5-4, the J call TRBJ1-2; D is uncertain. The sequence came from a young woman in good health and CMV-seropositive. The CDR3 region is CASSLELYGYTF. DNA for the CDR3: TGTGCCAGCAGCTTGGAGCTCTATGGCTACACCTTC.